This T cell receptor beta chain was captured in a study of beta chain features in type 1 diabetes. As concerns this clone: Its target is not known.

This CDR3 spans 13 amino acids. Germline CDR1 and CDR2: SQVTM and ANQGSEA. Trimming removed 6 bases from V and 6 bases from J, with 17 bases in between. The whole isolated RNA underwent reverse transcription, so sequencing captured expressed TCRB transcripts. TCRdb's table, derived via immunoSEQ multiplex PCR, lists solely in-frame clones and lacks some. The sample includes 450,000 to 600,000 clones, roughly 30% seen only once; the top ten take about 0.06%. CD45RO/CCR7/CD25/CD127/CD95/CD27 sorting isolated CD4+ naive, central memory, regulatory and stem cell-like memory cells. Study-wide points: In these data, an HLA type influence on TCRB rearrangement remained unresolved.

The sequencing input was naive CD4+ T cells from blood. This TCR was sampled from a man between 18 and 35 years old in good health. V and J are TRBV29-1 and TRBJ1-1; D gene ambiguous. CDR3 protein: CSVADQAGSEAFF. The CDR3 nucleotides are TGCAGCGTCGCAGATCAGGCCGGCTCTGAAGCTTTCTTT.